This passage covers 18 T cell receptor beta chains from one sample sequenced in a study of cytomegalovirus exposure and HLA in healthy donors. PCR primers comprised 60 Vbeta and 13 Jbeta primers. The assay was immunoSEQ multiplex PCR, and TCRdb's table has in-frame clones only and misses some. Seen here are some 210,000 clones, 75% to 90% observed once, and the top ten hold about 1.2%. Material for sequencing was PBMCs. Receptor source: a man between 25 and 39 years old in good health and CMV-seronegative.

The rearrangement uses TRBV15 and TRBJ2-5; possible D gene TRBD2, 6 bases. Germline CDR1 is LNHNV and CDR2 is YYDKDF (reference sequence). Trimming removed 3 bases from V and 5 bases from J, with 13 bases in between. The CDR3 sequence is 14 residues long. CDR3 nucleotides: TGTGCCACCAGCAGTTCCAGGGAGGTCGAGACCCAGTACTTC. It codes for CATSSSREVETQYF.

This clone occurred a few times. This CDR3 reads CASRYSGSSTFF. CDR3 DNA sequence: TGTGCCAGCAGGTATAGCGGGAGCTCCACGTTCTTC. The V gene is TRBV13, the J gene TRBJ2-1, with 9 bases lining up with TRBD2. The CDR3 contains 12 residues. J was trimmed by 15 bases and V by 6 bases; bases with no gene match: 9. CDR1 and CDR2 (germline): PRHDT, FYEKMQ (reference sequence).

On this clone: The same CDR3 can be traced to other DNA sequences in this sample. The V and J genes are TRBV28 and TRBJ1-5; 7 bases align to TRBD1. Germline CDR1 MDHEN, CDR2 SYDVKM. The CDR3 consists of 14 residues. Germline trimming cut 6 bases from V and 3 bases from J; bases unmatched to any gene: 5. CDR3 in amino acids: CASSLGQSNQPQHF. In DNA form, the CDR3 reads TGTGCCAGCAGCCTGGGACAGTCCAATCAGCCCCAGCATTTT.

In the case of this clone: Germline is not matched at one junction end, which may reflect a read error. The chain recombines TRBV7-9 with TRBJ1-1, with 8 bases identical to TRBD1. The CDR3 length is 16 residues. Germline CDR1 is SEHNR and CDR2 is FQNEAQ (reference sequence). CDR3: CSSSSLGRGLDTEAFF. DNA for the CDR3: TGTTCCAGCAGCTCCCTGGGCAGGGGGCTAGACACTGAAGCTTTCTTT.

V is TRBV23-1 and J is TRBJ2-7; 8 nucleotides align to TRBD2. TRBV23-1 is an ORF, and what it does is uncertain. With V trimmed by 2 bases and J by 3 bases, 9 bases remained unmatched. CDR3 length: 16 residues. The CDR3 spells CASSQPRRAGGYEQYF. The CDR3 DNA reads TGCGCCAGCAGTCAACCCCGGAGGGCGGGAGGCTACGAGCAGTACTTC.

The V gene is TRBV15, the J gene TRBJ2-7; D remains ambiguous. Germline V gives CDR1 LNHNV, CDR2 YYDKDF (reference sequence). Trimming removed 0 bases at V and 2 bases at J, with 11 bases between. CDR3 length: 15 amino acids. The CDR3 loop is CATSRDKTPTYEQYF. CDR3 in DNA: TGTGCCACCAGCAGAGATAAAACCCCTACCTACGAGCAGTACTTC.

This clone occurred a few times. One junction end does not reproduce the germline sequence, and a read error may be involved. The V call is TRBV2, the J call TRBJ2-7, with 9 nucleotides matching TRBD1. Germline V gene lookup returns CDR1 SNHLY and CDR2 FYNNEI. The CDR3 covers 15 residues. This CDR3 reads CASSPGQGSSSEQYF. The CDR3 DNA reads TGTGCCAGCAGCCCAGGACAGGGGAGCTCCTCCGAGCAGTACTTC.

The chain has TRBV19 and TRBJ2-3; 10 positions agree with TRBD2. J lost 5 bases, V lost 7 bases, and 12 bases had no gene match. In germline, CDR1 is LNHDA, CDR2 SQIVND (reference sequence). The length of the CDR3 is 16 residues. CDR3 sequence reads: CASNPLAGVGVDTQYF. The CDR3 nucleotides are TGTGCCAGTAACCCCCTAGCGGGGGTTGGGGTAGATACGCAGTATTTT.

The gene calls are TRBV5-1 and TRBJ2-5; 9 positions agree with TRBD1. Germline V gene lookup returns CDR1 SGHRS and CDR2 YFSETQ. CDR3 length equals 16 residues. Trimming cost V 2 bases and J 5 bases; bases outside gene matches: 10. In DNA form, the CDR3 reads TGCGCCAGCAGCTTAGCTACCGGGACAGGGAGGGAGACCCAGTACTTC. Translated, it gives CASSLATGTGRETQYF.

This chain connects TRBV2 to TRBJ2-5, with D unclear. Germline CDR1 SNHLY, CDR2 FYNNEI. The CDR3 consists of 12 residues. V was shortened by 8 bases and J by 2 bases, with 9 bases between the two germline ends. The CDR3: CASHPQQETQYF. In nucleotides, the CDR3 is TGTGCCAGCCACCCGCAGCAAGAGACCCAGTACTTC. The variable domain in full, completed from reference TRBV2 and TRBJ2-5, reads EPEVTQTPSHQVTQMGQEVILRCVPISNHLYFYWYRQILGQKVEFLVSFYNNEISEKSEIFDDQFSVERPDGSNFTLKIRSTKLEDSAMYFCASHPQQETQYFGPGTRLLVL.

V and J are TRBV6-5 and TRBJ1-2, with D perhaps TRBD1 (6 bases). This CDR3 spans 14 amino acids. Between the trimmed V and J ends, which lost 0 bases and 3 bases, there was a span of 8 bases. The germline V gene encodes CDR1 MNHEY and CDR2 SVGAGI. The CDR3 DNA reads as TGTGCCAGCAGTTACTCGAGGGGGTACTATGGCTACACCTTC. It codes for CASSYSRGYYGYTF.

The rearrangement uses TRBV27 and TRBJ2-3, with D perhaps matching TRBD1 (5 bases). CDR3 length: 13 amino acids. With 7 bases removed from V and 1 base from J, the gap between germline ends came to 9 bases. The germline V gene encodes CDR1 MNHEY and CDR2 SMNVEV (reference sequence). CDR3 nucleotides: TGTGCCAGCACGGCGACAGGCACAGATACGCAGTATTTT. Encoded protein: CASTATGTDTQYF.

The chain recombines TRBV4-2 with TRBJ2-7, with D uncertain. Germline V gene data show CDR1 as LGHNA and CDR2 as YNFKEQ. The ends were cut back, 1 base at V and 1 base at J, with 2 bases in the middle. This CDR3 is built from 12 residues. The CDR3 loop is CASSQASYEQYF. The CDR3 coding sequence is TGTGCCAGCAGCCAAGCTTCCTACGAGCAGTACTTC.

This chain uses TRBV4-2 with TRBJ1-1; TRBD1 might be the D (5 bases). CDR3 length: 13 amino acids. CDR1 and CDR2 (germline): LGHNA, YNFKEQ. The germline V and J ends were trimmed by 1 base and 8 bases, with 11 bases remaining between them. CDR3 DNA: TGTGCCAGCAGCCAAGTGGCAGGGATAGAAGCTTTCTTT. It codes for CASSQVAGIEAFF.

Notes on this clone: The sample contains more than one DNA sequence encoding this CDR3. The rearrangement uses TRBV27 and TRBJ2-7; 9 bases are a match to TRBD1. CDR3 length equals 16 residues. V trimming: 0 bases; J trimming: 2 bases; junction bases outside the gene matches: 5. CDR1 and CDR2 from the germline V gene are MNHEY and SMNVEV (reference sequence). The CDR3 region is CASSLSPGQGTYEQYF. The CDR3, as DNA: TGTGCCAGCAGTTTATCTCCGGGACAGGGTACCTACGAGCAGTACTTC.

This chain connects TRBV21-1 to TRBJ2-7; the table's D call, TRBD2, has no DNA check behind it. TRBV21-1 constitutes a pseudogene. This CDR3 contains 16 residues. CDR3 in amino acids: CASSEGLAGVFSEQYF. CDR3 DNA sequence: TGTGCCAGCAGCGAGGGACTAGCGGGAGTGTTCTCCGAGCAGTACTTC.

The genes are TRBV5-6 and TRBJ1-1; D perhaps matches TRBD1 (5 bases). V dropped 1 base and J dropped 3 bases, with 7 bases sitting between them. The CDR3 totals 13 residues. Germline V gene lookup returns CDR1 SGHDT and CDR2 YYEEEE. The CDR3 region has the DNA TGTGCCAGCAGCTTGCAGGGTGACACTGAAGCTTTCTTT. The encoded protein is CASSLQGDTEAFF.

The genes are TRBV28 and TRBJ2-1; 10 nucleotides agree with TRBD2. The CDR3 length is 15 residues. Germline V gene lookup returns CDR1 MDHEN and CDR2 SYDVKM. Losses at the gene ends were 5 bases for V and 7 bases for J; bases not matched to a gene: 8. CDR3 amino acids: CASSLAGVRENEQFF. DNA for the CDR3: TGTGCCAGCAGTCTAGCGGGAGTACGGGAAAATGAGCAGTTCTTC.